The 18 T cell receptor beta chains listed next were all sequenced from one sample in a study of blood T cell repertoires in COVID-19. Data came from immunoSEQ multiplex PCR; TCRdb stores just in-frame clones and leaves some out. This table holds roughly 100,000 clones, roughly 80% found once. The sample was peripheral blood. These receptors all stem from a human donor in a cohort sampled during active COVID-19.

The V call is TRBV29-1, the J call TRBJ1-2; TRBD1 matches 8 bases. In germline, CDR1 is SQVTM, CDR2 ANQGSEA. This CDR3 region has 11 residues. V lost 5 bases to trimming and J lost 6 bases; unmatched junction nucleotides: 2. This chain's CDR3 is CSVRGQDGYTF. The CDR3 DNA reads TGCAGCGTTCGGGGACAGGATGGCTACACCTTC.

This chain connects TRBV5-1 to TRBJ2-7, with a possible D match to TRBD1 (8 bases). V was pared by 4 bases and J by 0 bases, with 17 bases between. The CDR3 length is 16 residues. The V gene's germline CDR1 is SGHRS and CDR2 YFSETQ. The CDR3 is CASSLGQGGISYEQYF. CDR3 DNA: TGCGCCAGCAGCCTAGGACAGGGAGGGATCTCCTACGAGCAGTACTTC. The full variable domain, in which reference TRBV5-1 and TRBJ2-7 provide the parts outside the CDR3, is KAGVTQTPRYLIKTRGQQVTLSCSPISGHRSVSWYQQTPGQGLQFLFEYFSETQRNKGNFPGRFSGRQFSNSRSEMNVSTLELGDSALYLCASSLGQGGISYEQYFGPGTRLTVT.

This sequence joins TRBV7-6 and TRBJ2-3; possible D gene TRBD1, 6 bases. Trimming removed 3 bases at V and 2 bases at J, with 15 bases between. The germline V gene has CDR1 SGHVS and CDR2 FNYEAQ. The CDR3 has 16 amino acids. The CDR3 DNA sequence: TGTGCCAGCAGCTTTGAGGCAACAGGGAACACAGATACGCAGTATTTT. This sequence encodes CASSFEATGNTDTQYF.

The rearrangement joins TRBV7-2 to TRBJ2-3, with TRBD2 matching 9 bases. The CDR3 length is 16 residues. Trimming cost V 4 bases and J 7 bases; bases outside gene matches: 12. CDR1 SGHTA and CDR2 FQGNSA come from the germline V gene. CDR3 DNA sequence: TGTGCCAGCAGCTCATCTAGCGGGGCCACGGTAAATACGCAGTATTTT. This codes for CASSSSSGATVNTQYF.

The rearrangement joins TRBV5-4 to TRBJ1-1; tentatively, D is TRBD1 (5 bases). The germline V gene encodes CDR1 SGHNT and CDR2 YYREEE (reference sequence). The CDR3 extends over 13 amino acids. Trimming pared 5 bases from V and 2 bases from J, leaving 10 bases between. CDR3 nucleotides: TGTGCCAGCAGTCCTGACAGTAACACTGAAGCTTTCTTT. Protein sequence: CASSPDSNTEAFF. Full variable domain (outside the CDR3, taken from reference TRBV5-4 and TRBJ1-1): ETGVTQSPTHLIKTRGQQVTLRCSSQSGHNTVSWYQQALGQGPQFIFQYYREEENGRGNFPPRFSGLQFPNYSSELNVNALELDDSALYLCASSPDSNTEAFFGQGTRLTVV.

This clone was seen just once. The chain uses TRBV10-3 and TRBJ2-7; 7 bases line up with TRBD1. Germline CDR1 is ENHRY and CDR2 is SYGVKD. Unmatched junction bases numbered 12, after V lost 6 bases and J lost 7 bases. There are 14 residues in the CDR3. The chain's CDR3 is CAISGSTGVWEQYF. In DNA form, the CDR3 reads TGTGCCATCAGCGGCAGTACAGGGGTGTGGGAGCAGTACTTC.

The CDR3 DNA reads as TGTGCCAGTAGTGGCTGGGACAGTCAATCAGTTTCCAATCAGCCCCAGCATTTT. It specifies CASSGWDSQSVSNQPQHF. The chain carries TRBV19 and TRBJ1-5; 7 positions agree with TRBD1. After removal of 5 bases from V and 3 bases from J, the junction contained 16 bases not matched to a gene. This CDR3 region has 18 residues. Germline V gene sequence: CDR1 LNHDA, CDR2 SQIVND (reference sequence). Full variable domain (missing parts from reference TRBV19 and TRBJ1-5): DGGITQSPKYLFRKEGQNVTLSCEQNLNHDAMYWYRQDPGQGLRLIYYSQIVNDFQKGDIAEGYSVSREKKESFPLTVTSAQKNPTAFYLCASSGWDSQSVSNQPQHFGDGTRLSIL.

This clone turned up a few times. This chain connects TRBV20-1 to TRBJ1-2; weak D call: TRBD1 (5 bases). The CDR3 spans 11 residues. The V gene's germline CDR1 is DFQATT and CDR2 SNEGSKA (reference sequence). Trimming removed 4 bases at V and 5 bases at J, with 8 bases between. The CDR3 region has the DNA TGCAGTGCTATAGGGGTTTATGGCTACACCTTC. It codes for CSAIGVYGYTF.

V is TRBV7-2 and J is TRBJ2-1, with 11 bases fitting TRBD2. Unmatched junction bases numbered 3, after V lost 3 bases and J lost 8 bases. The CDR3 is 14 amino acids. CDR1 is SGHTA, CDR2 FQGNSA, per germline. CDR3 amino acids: CASSLGLAADEQFF. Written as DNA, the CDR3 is TGTGCCAGCAGCTTGGGACTAGCGGCGGATGAGCAGTTCTTC.

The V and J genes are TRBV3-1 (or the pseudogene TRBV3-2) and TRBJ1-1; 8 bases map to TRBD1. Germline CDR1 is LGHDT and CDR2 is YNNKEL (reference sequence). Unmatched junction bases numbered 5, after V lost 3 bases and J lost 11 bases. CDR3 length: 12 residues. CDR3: CASSQRDRQAFF. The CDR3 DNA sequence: TGTGCCAGCAGCCAGAGGGACAGGCAGGCTTTCTTT.

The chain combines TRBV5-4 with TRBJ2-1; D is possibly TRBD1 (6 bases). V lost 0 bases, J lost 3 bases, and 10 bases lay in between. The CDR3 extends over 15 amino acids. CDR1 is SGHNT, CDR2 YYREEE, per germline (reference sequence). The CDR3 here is CASSLGGGDYNEQFF. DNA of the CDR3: TGTGCCAGCAGCTTGGGTGGGGGCGACTACAATGAGCAGTTCTTC.

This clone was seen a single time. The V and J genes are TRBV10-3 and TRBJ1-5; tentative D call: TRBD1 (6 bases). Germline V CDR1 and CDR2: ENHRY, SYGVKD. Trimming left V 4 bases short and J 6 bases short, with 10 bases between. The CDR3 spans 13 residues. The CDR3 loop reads CAISGQAGQPQHF. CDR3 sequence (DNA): TGTGCCATCAGTGGACAGGCAGGTCAGCCCCAGCATTTT.

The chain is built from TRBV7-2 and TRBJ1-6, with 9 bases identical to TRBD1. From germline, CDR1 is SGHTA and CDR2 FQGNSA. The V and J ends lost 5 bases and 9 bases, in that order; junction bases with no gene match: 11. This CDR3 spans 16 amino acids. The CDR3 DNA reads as TGTGCCAGCAGCGCCCGACAGGGGGGTGTCGGTTCACCCCTCCACTTT. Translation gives CASSARQGGVGSPLHF.

CDR3 sequence reads: CASSFPGGRAELFF. The CDR3 nucleotides are TGTGCCAGCAGTTTTCCGGGAGGACGGGCGGAACTGTTTTTT. This chain joins TRBV28 and TRBJ1-4, with no clear D. Deletions cut 3 bases from V and 12 bases from J, with 17 bases between. This CDR3 has 14 residues. Germline lookup yields CDR1 MDHEN and CDR2 SYDVKM.

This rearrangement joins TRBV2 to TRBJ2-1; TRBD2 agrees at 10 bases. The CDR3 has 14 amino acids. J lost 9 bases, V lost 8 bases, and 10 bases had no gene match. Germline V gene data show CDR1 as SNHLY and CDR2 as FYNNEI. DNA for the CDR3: TGTGCCAGCTTGTTGGAGCGGGGGGGGACTGAGCAGTTCTTC. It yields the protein CASLLERGGTEQFF.

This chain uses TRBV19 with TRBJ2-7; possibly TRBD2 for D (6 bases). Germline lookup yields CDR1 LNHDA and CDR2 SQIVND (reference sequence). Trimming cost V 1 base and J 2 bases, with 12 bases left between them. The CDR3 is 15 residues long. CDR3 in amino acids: CASSIVAGKPYEQYF. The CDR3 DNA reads TGTGCCAGTAGTATAGTGGCGGGGAAACCCTACGAGCAGTACTTC.

The CDR3 sequence: CASSKNDRGSGNTIYF. The DNA for the CDR3 is TGTGCCAGCAGCAAAAACGACAGGGGCTCTGGAAACACCATATATTTT. The chain is built from TRBV4-2 and TRBJ1-3, with 8 bases matching TRBD1. Trimming took 5 bases from V and 0 from J; bases not matched to a gene: 6. Per germline, CDR1 LGHNA and CDR2 YNFKEQ. The CDR3 has 16 amino acids.

For the CDR3, the DNA is TGTGCCAGTAGTACTCTCGGGACAGGCAATCAGCCCCAGCATTTT. Translation: CASSTLGTGNQPQHF. The chain has TRBV19 and TRBJ1-5; the match to TRBD1 covers 7 bases. The CDR3 sequence is 15 residues long. The J segment lost 2 bases and the V segment lost 4 bases, leaving 5 bases of the junction unmatched. Germline V gene data show CDR1 as LNHDA and CDR2 as SQIVND (reference sequence).